One sample yielded the 10 T cell receptor beta chains listed below, sequenced in a study of cytomegalovirus exposure and HLA in healthy donors listed by TCRdb under 2017. Library creation used the immunoSEQ multiplex PCR assay. For the multiplex PCR, a mixture combining 60 forward primers for TCR Vbeta segments and 13 reverse primers for TCR Jbeta segments was used. TCRdb re-hosts the immuneACCESS table, in-frame sequences only. Its copies lack some clones; in the studies checked, an unresolved V gene accounts for under half of them, and the cause for the rest is not known. The sample profile shows 150,000 to 200,000 clones; around 78% of them were found once. The ten largest clones take up 3% to 3.5% of the sample. The sequenced sample was PBMCs. All receptors derive from a middle-aged woman in good health and CMV-seronegative.

This clone was found a few times. This rearrangement joins TRBV7-6 to TRBJ1-4; D is possibly TRBD1 (5 bases). Trimming removed 3 bases from V and 4 bases from J, with 9 bases in between. This CDR3 has 14 amino acids. Germline CDR1 and CDR2: SGHVS and FNYEAQ. The CDR3 reads CASSFRQINEKLFF. CDR3 sequence (DNA): TGTGCCAGCAGCTTTAGACAGATTAATGAAAAACTGTTTTTT.

The chain employs TRBV19 and TRBJ1-1; D unclear. Germline values: CDR1 LNHDA, CDR2 SQIVND (reference sequence). Trimming removed 1 base at V and 0 bases at J, with 12 bases between. The CDR3 runs 16 residues. The CDR3 spells CASSIAPRGLNTEAFF. In DNA, the CDR3 is TGTGCCAGTAGTATAGCCCCCCGAGGCTTGAACACTGAAGCTTTCTTT.

The rearrangement links TRBV7-9 to TRBJ2-1; TRBD1 aligns across 8 bases. The CDR3 consists of 16 residues. The germline CDR1 and CDR2 sequences are SEHNR and FQNEAQ (reference sequence). Losses at the gene ends were 5 bases for V and 2 bases for J; bases not matched to a gene: 8. Written as DNA, the CDR3 is TGTGCCAGCAGCGGGCAAGGCAGGGGGCCCTACAATGAGCAGTTCTTC. It yields the protein CASSGQGRGPYNEQFF.

This clone was seen a single time. At one boundary the junction diverges from the germline segment, which might be a read error. The rearrangement links TRBV7-9 to TRBJ1-1; a weak D match, TRBD1 (6 bases). The CDR3 length is 12 residues. The V gene's germline CDR1 is SEHNR and CDR2 FQNEAQ (reference sequence). In nucleotides, the CDR3 is TGTTCCAGCAGCTCCGGACAGCTAGGAGCTTTCTTT. Amino acid sequence: CSSSSGQLGAFF.

CDR3 protein: CSIEGSYEQYF. For the CDR3, the DNA is TGCAGTATTGAGGGTTCCTACGAGCAGTACTTC. V gene TRBV20-1 combines with J gene TRBJ2-7; tentative D call: TRBD2 (5 bases). The CDR3 totals 11 residues. V was cut by 8 bases and J by 1 base, with 9 bases left in between. CDR1 is DFQATT, CDR2 SNEGSKA, per germline (reference sequence).

This clone has more than one count but fewer than ten. The V call is TRBV19, the J call TRBJ1-4, with 10 nucleotides matching TRBD1. V shed 3 bases and J 6 bases; nucleotides not matched to a gene: 4. Germline CDR1 is LNHDA and CDR2 is SQIVND (reference sequence). This CDR3 is built from 15 residues. CDR3 nucleotide sequence: TGTGCCAGTAGTATGGACAGGGGGTTCGATGAAAAACTGTTTTTT. Protein: CASSMDRGFDEKLFF. Together with reference TRBV19 and TRBJ1-4, the CDR3 gives the full variable domain: DGGITQSPKYLFRKEGQNVTLSCEQNLNHDAMYWYRQDPGQGLRLIYYSQIVNDFQKGDIAEGYSVSREKKESFPLTVTSAQKNPTAFYLCASSMDRGFDEKLFFGSGTQLSVL.

This clone was found a few times. This chain joins TRBV6-6 and TRBJ2-1; 11 bases match TRBD2. CDR1 MNHNY and CDR2 SVGAGI come from the germline V gene (reference sequence). V lost 2 bases to trimming and J lost 9 bases; unmatched junction nucleotides: 3. This CDR3 contains 14 residues. The CDR3 sequence: CASSYTSGGGEQFF. In nucleotides, the CDR3 is TGTGCCAGCAGTTACACTAGCGGGGGAGGTGAGCAGTTCTTC.

The V and J genes are TRBV5-4 and TRBJ1-5; D unresolved. This CDR3 region has 15 residues. Germline values: CDR1 SGHNT, CDR2 YYREEE (reference sequence). V dropped 3 bases and J dropped 0 bases, with 10 bases sitting between them. The CDR3 reads CASSSGEGSNQPQHF. DNA for the CDR3: TGTGCCAGCAGCTCCGGGGAGGGTAGCAATCAGCCCCAGCATTTT. Supplemented by reference TRBV5-4 and TRBJ1-5, the full variable domain reads ETGVTQSPTHLIKTRGQQVTLRCSSQSGHNTVSWYQQALGQGPQFIFQYYREEENGRGNFPPRFSGLQFPNYSSELNVNALELDDSALYLCASSSGEGSNQPQHFGDGTRLSIL.

The V and J genes are TRBV5-6 and TRBJ1-1, with unresolved D. The V gene lost 2 bases and the J gene lost 0 bases, with 8 bases spanning the gap. This CDR3 is 14 amino acids long. CDR1 SGHDT and CDR2 YYEEEE come from the germline V gene. CDR3 DNA: TGTGCCAGCAGCTTTCCTGGCATGAACACTGAAGCTTTCTTT. This gives the protein CASSFPGMNTEAFF.

The rearrangement links TRBV7-8 to TRBJ2-1, with 7 bases matching TRBD1. CDR3 size: 14 residues. V lost 1 base and J lost 6; bases outside the gene matches: 3. Looked up from germline, CDR1 is SGHVS and CDR2 is FQNEAQ. The CDR3, as DNA: TGTGCCAGCAGCTTAGGAAGGGGGCGCAATGAGCAGTTCTTC. It translates to CASSLGRGRNEQFF.